A selection of T cell receptor beta chains follows, all from one sample in a study of cytomegalovirus exposure and HLA in healthy donors. Method: immunoSEQ multiplex PCR; TCRdb's copy keeps in-frame clones and lacks some. The sample includes fewer than 200,000 clones, around 78% of them seen just once. The specimen sequenced was PBMCs. These receptors all come from a woman in her 30s in good health and CMV-seropositive. CDR3s include the opening cysteine and the closing phenylalanine or tryptophan. A D gene is named only where the DNA matches it firmly. Only part of the rows carry a size: once, few, many, or a class if the clone is expanded.

CDR3 protein: CASSLGSGYSPLHF
CDR3 DNA: TGTGCCAGCAGCTTAGGCAGCGGGTATTCACCCCTCCACTTT
clone size: -
J gene: TRBJ1-6
D gene: -
V gene: TRBV11-2

CDR3 protein: CASSTRTLRGEWPRSNQPQHF
CDR3 DNA: TGTGCCAGTAGTACAAGAACCCTCCGGGGGGAATGGCCGAGAAGCAATCAGCCCCAGCATTTT
clone size: -
J gene: TRBJ1-5
D gene: -
V gene: TRBV19

CDR3 protein: CASSSPSKPGWTEAFF
CDR3 DNA: TGTGCCAGCAGTTCCCCCTCCAAACCAGGGTGGACTGAAGCTTTCTTT
clone size: -
J gene: TRBJ1-1
D gene: -
V gene: TRBV27

CDR3 protein: CASSSTGINSPLHF
CDR3 DNA: TGTGCCAGCAGTTCGACAGGTATTAATTCACCCCTCCACTTT
clone size: -
J gene: TRBJ1-6
D gene: -
V gene: TRBV6-1

CDR3 protein: CASSLDGQRGNQPQHF
CDR3 DNA: TGTGCCAGCAGCTTGGACGGTCAGCGGGGCAATCAGCCCCAGCATTTT
clone size: -
J gene: TRBJ1-5
D gene: -
V gene: TRBV5-4

CDR3 protein: CASSPEGSPYNSPLHF
CDR3 DNA: TGTGCCAGCAGCCCCGAGGGCAGTCCTTATAATTCACCCCTCCACTTT
clone size: -
J gene: TRBJ1-6
D gene: -
V gene: TRBV28

CDR3 protein: CATSRDGGNTEAFF
CDR3 DNA: TGTGCCACCAGCAGAGACGGTGGGAACACTGAAGCTTTCTTT
clone size: few
J gene: TRBJ1-1
D gene: -
V gene: TRBV15

CDR3 protein: CASTGTGATGELFF
CDR3 DNA: TGTGCCAGCACCGGTACAGGGGCCACCGGGGAGCTGTTTTTT
clone size: -
J gene: TRBJ2-2
D gene: TRBD1
V gene: TRBV9

CDR3 protein: CASSLSPGEYGYTF
CDR3 DNA: TGCGCCAGCAGCTTGAGTCCAGGCGAGTATGGCTACACCTTC
clone size: -
J gene: TRBJ1-2
D gene: -
V gene: TRBV5-1

CDR3 protein: CASSYEGGKSEKLFF
CDR3 DNA: TGTGCCAGCAGTTACGAGGGGGGGAAGAGTGAAAAACTGTTTTTT
clone size: -
J gene: TRBJ1-4
D gene: -
V gene: TRBV6-6

CDR3 protein: CASEMDRGTTDTQYF
CDR3 DNA: TGTGCCAGCGAAATGGACAGGGGGACCACAGATACGCAGTATTTT
clone size: -
J gene: TRBJ2-3
D gene: TRBD1
V gene: TRBV11-1

CDR3 protein: CASSLHAGTQYF
CDR3 DNA: TGTGCCAGCAGCCTTCATGCGGGGACCCAGTACTTC
clone size: -
J gene: TRBJ2-5
D gene: -
V gene: TRBV7-2

CDR3 protein: CASSREGQRIDYEQYF
CDR3 DNA: TGCGCCAGCAGCCGAGAAGGACAGAGAATAGACTACGAGCAGTACTTC
clone size: -
J gene: TRBJ2-7
D gene: -
V gene: TRBV4-1

CDR3 protein: CASSLAGTGGVEQYF
CDR3 DNA: TGTGCCAGCAGCTTAGCCGGGACAGGGGGCGTCGAGCAGTACTTC
clone size: few
J gene: TRBJ2-7
D gene: TRBD1
V gene: TRBV7-2

CDR3 protein: CASSPTPGEAFF
CDR3 DNA: TGTGCCAGTAGTCCAACCCCCGGGGAAGCTTTCTTT
clone size: -
J gene: TRBJ1-1
D gene: -
V gene: TRBV19

CDR3 protein: CASSTTENTEAFF
CDR3 DNA: TGTGCCAGCAGTACGACAGAGAACACTGAAGCTTTCTTT
clone size: -
J gene: TRBJ1-1
D gene: -
V gene: TRBV7-9

CDR3 protein: CASSHLLGGGYEKLFF
CDR3 DNA: TGCGCCAGCAGCCACCTTCTCGGAGGGGGCTATGAAAAACTGTTTTTT
clone size: -
J gene: TRBJ1-4
D gene: TRBD1
V gene: TRBV4-1

CDR3 protein: CASSWGHEQYF
CDR3 DNA: TGTGCCAGCAGCTGGGGCCACGAGCAGTACTTC
clone size: few
J gene: TRBJ2-7
D gene: -
V gene: TRBV11-2

CDR3 protein: CASSLPFPAEASYEQYF
CDR3 DNA: TGTGCTAGCAGCCTTCCATTCCCCGCAGAGGCCTCCTACGAGCAGTACTTC
clone size: few
J gene: TRBJ2-7
D gene: -
V gene: TRBV7-7

CDR3 protein: CASSDGASTPQHF
CDR3 DNA: TGTGCCAGCAGTGATGGGGCCTCCACGCCCCAGCATTTT
clone size: -
J gene: TRBJ1-5
D gene: -
V gene: TRBV6-1

CDR3 protein: CACSTSGSQRGQYF
CDR3 DNA: TGTGCCTGTTCGACTAGCGGGAGTCAACGGGGGCAGTATTTT
clone size: once
J gene: TRBJ2-3
D gene: TRBD2
V gene: TRBV30

CDR3 protein: CASSLSAGGRASTDTQYF
CDR3 DNA: TGTGCCAGCAGTTTATCAGCGGGGGGGCGCGCCAGCACAGATACGCAGTATTTT
clone size: -
J gene: TRBJ2-3
D gene: TRBD2
V gene: TRBV28

CDR3 protein: CASSAWQGSLADTQYF
CDR3 DNA: TGTGCCAGCAGCGCCTGGCAGGGATCGCTCGCAGATACGCAGTATTTT
clone size: -
J gene: TRBJ2-3
D gene: -
V gene: TRBV9

CDR3 protein: CASSVGLAGGPQETQYF
CDR3 DNA: TGTGCCAGCAGCGTAGGACTAGCGGGAGGACCTCAAGAGACCCAGTACTTC
clone size: -
J gene: TRBJ2-5
D gene: TRBD2
V gene: TRBV9

CDR3 protein: CSVLTGIYGYTF
CDR3 DNA: TGCAGCGTTTTGACAGGGATCTATGGCTACACCTTC
clone size: -
J gene: TRBJ1-2
D gene: TRBD1
V gene: TRBV29-1

CDR3 protein: CASSEGQGYGYTF
CDR3 DNA: TGTGCCAGCAGTGAAGGACAGGGTTATGGCTACACCTTC
clone size: -
J gene: TRBJ1-2
D gene: TRBD1
V gene: TRBV6-1

CDR3 protein: CATSRELYSNQPQHF
CDR3 DNA: TGTGCCACCAGCAGGGAGTTATATAGCAATCAGCCCCAGCATTTT
clone size: -
J gene: TRBJ1-5
D gene: -
V gene: TRBV15

CDR3 protein: CASSAAGATQQYF
CDR3 DNA: TGTGCCAGTAGTGCAGCGGGAGCTACTCAGCAGTACTTC
clone size: -
J gene: TRBJ2-7
D gene: TRBD2
V gene: TRBV19

CDR3 protein: CAWSEGASQPQHF
CDR3 DNA: TGTGCCTGGAGTGAGGGGGCTAGCCAGCCCCAGCATTTT
clone size: -
J gene: TRBJ1-5
D gene: TRBD1
V gene: TRBV30

CDR3 protein: CASSDRGGGYNEQFF
CDR3 DNA: TGTGCCAGCAGTGACCGGGGCGGGGGTTACAATGAGCAGTTCTTC
clone size: -
J gene: TRBJ2-1
D gene: TRBD2
V gene: TRBV6-4

CDR3 protein: CASSQDPGGTGELFF
CDR3 DNA: TGCGCCAGCAGCCAAGATCCGGGGGGGACCGGGGAGCTGTTTTTT
clone size: -
J gene: TRBJ2-2
D gene: TRBD2
V gene: TRBV4-3

CDR3 protein: CASSEAMSPTDTQYF
CDR3 DNA: TGTGCCAGCAGTGAAGCGATGAGCCCTACAGATACGCAGTATTTT
clone size: -
J gene: TRBJ2-3
D gene: -
V gene: TRBV6-1

CDR3 protein: CASSSTNPSTDTQYF
CDR3 DNA: TGTGCCAGCAGCTCGACAAACCCTAGCACAGATACGCAGTATTTT
clone size: -
J gene: TRBJ2-3
D gene: -
V gene: TRBV7-9

CDR3 protein: CASSPTSTDTQYF
CDR3 DNA: TGTGCCAGCAGCCCTACCAGCACAGATACGCAGTATTTT
clone size: -
J gene: TRBJ2-3
D gene: -
V gene: TRBV7-3

CDR3 protein: CASTYRGLQPQHF
CDR3 DNA: TGTGCCAGCACCTACAGGGGTTTGCAGCCCCAGCATTTT
clone size: few
J gene: TRBJ1-5
D gene: TRBD1
V gene: TRBV7-8

CDR3 protein: CSASSTDTQYF
CDR3 DNA: TGCAGTGCTTCTAGCACAGATACGCAGTATTTT
clone size: -
J gene: TRBJ2-3
D gene: -
V gene: TRBV20-1

CDR3 protein: CASSSHGQGVPGELFF
CDR3 DNA: TGTGCCAGCAGTTCACACGGACAGGGCGTGCCCGGGGAGCTGTTTTTT
clone size: -
J gene: TRBJ2-2
D gene: TRBD1
V gene: TRBV28

CDR3 protein: CASSFGTGNPAGHNEQFF
CDR3 DNA: TGTGCCAGCAGTTTTGGCACGGGGAACCCGGCCGGGCACAATGAGCAGTTCTTC
clone size: -
J gene: TRBJ2-1
D gene: -
V gene: TRBV28

CDR3 protein: CSSSSDRGLGGQETQYF
CDR3 DNA: TGTTCCAGCAGCTCAGACAGGGGGCTGGGCGGCCAAGAGACCCAGTACTTC
clone size: few
J gene: TRBJ2-5
D gene: TRBD1
V gene: TRBV7-9

CDR3 protein: CASSQELAGEPYNEQFF
CDR3 DNA: TGCGCCAGCAGCCAAGAACTAGCGGGAGAACCCTACAATGAGCAGTTCTTC
clone size: -
J gene: TRBJ2-1
D gene: TRBD2
V gene: TRBV4-3

CDR3 protein: CASSSEGAGNEKLFF
CDR3 DNA: TGCGCCAGCAGCTCCGAGGGGGCAGGGAATGAAAAACTGTTTTTT
clone size: -
J gene: TRBJ1-4
D gene: TRBD1
V gene: TRBV5-1

CDR3 protein: CASSPAGTDISGNTIYF
CDR3 DNA: TGTGCCAGCTCACCCGCCGGGACTGATATCTCTGGAAACACCATATATTTT
clone size: -
J gene: TRBJ1-3
D gene: -
V gene: TRBV18

CDR3 protein: CASSSTQLAGGQETQYF
CDR3 DNA: TGCGCCAGCAGCTCAACCCAACTAGCGGGAGGTCAAGAGACCCAGTACTTC
clone size: once
J gene: TRBJ2-5
D gene: TRBD2
V gene: TRBV5-1

CDR3 protein: CASGQGNYGYTF
CDR3 DNA: TGTGCCAGCGGACAGGGTAACTATGGCTACACCTTC
clone size: -
J gene: TRBJ1-2
D gene: TRBD1
V gene: TRBV19

CDR3 protein: CASRKETGEVAEAFF
CDR3 DNA: TGTGCCAGCAGGAAAGAGACAGGGGAGGTGGCTGAAGCTTTCTTT
clone size: -
J gene: TRBJ1-1
D gene: TRBD1
V gene: TRBV2

CDR3 protein: CASSLVQVSFSGANVLTF
CDR3 DNA: TGTGCCAGCAGCTTAGTACAGGTTTCCTTCTCTGGGGCCAACGTCCTGACTTTC
clone size: few
J gene: TRBJ2-6
D gene: -
V gene: TRBV7-8